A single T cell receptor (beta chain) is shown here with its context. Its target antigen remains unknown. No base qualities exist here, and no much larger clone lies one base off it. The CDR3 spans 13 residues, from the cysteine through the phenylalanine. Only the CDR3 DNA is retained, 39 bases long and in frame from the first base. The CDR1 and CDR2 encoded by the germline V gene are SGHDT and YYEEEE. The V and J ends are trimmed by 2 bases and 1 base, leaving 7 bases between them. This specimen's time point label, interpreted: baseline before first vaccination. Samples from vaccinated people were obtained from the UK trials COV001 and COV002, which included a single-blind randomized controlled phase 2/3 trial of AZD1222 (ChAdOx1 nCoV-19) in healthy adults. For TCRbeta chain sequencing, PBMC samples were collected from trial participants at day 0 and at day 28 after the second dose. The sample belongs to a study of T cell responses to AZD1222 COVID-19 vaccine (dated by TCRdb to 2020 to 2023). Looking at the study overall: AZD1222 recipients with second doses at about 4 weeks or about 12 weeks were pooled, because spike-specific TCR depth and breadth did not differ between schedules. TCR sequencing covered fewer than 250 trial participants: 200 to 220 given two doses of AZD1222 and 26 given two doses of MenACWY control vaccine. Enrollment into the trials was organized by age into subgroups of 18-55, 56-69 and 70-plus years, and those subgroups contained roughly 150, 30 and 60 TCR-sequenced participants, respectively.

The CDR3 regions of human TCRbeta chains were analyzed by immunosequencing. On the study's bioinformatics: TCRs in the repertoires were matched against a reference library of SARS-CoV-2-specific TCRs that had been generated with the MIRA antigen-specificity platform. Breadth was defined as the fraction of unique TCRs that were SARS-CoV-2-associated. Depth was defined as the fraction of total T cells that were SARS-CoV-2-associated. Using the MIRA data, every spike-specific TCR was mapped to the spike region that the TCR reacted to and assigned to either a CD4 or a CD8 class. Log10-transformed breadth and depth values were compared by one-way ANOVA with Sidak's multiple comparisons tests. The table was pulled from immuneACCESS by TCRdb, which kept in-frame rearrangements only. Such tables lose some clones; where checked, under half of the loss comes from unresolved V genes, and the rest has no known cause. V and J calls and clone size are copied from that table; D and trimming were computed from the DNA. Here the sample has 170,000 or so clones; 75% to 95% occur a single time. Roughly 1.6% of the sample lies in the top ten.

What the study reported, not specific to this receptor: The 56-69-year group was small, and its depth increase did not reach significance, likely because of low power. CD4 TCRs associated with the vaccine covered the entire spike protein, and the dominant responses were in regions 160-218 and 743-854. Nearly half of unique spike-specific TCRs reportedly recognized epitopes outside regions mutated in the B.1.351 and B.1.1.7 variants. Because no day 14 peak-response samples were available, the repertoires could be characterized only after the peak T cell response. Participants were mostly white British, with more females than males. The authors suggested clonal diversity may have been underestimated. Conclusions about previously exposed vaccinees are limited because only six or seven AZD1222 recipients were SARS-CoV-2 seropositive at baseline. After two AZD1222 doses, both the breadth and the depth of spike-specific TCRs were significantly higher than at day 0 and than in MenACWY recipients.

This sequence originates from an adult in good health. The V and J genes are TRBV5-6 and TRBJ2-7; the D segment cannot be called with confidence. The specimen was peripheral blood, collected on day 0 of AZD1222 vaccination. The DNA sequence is TGTGCCAGCAGCTTTCGTGAATCCTACGAGCAGTACTTC. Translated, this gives CASSFRESYEQYF.